These T cell receptor beta chains were read from a single sample in a study of blood T cell repertoires in COVID-19. Assay: immunoSEQ multiplex PCR; the TCRdb copy retains only in-frame clones and omits some. The profile shows some 140,000 clones, around four fifths of them singletons. The source material was PBMCs or T cells enriched from blood (not recorded which). The receptor source for this set is a young man who had recovered from COVID-19. Both conserved end residues are part of each CDR3. Each record gives: V gene, D gene, J gene, clone size, CDR3 length, CDR3 protein, CDR3 DNA. D genes are given only for firm matches. Part of the rows lack a size; the others show once, few, many or a class for expanded clones.

v_gene: TRBV5-1; d_gene: TRBD1; j_gene: TRBJ1-5; abundance: -; len: 14; CDR3aa: CASSFAGGDQPQHF; CDR3nt: TGCGCCAGCAGCTTTGCAGGGGGCGATCAGCCCCAGCATTTT
v_gene: TRBV5-4; d_gene: TRBD1; j_gene: TRBJ1-1; abundance: -; len: 14; CDR3aa: CASSLGTGGSEAFF; CDR3nt: TGTGCCAGCAGCTTAGGGACAGGGGGATCTGAAGCTTTCTTT
v_gene: TRBV3-1/TRBV3-2; d_gene: TRBD1; j_gene: TRBJ1-1; abundance: -; len: 15; CDR3aa: CASSQWDSSGSVAFF; CDR3nt: TGTGCCAGCAGCCAATGGGACAGCTCCGGGTCGGTAGCTTTCTTT
v_gene: TRBV7-8; d_gene: TRBD1; j_gene: TRBJ2-6; abundance: -; len: 19; CDR3aa: CASSEGGTGGRSGANVLTF; CDR3nt: TGTGCCAGCAGCGAAGGCGGGACAGGGGGACGATCTGGGGCCAACGTCCTGACTTTC
v_gene: TRBV15; d_gene: TRBD2; j_gene: TRBJ2-2; abundance: -; len: 18; CDR3aa: CATSDRPPGLAGAGELFF; CDR3nt: TGTGCCACCAGCGACAGACCACCGGGACTAGCGGGAGCCGGGGAGCTGTTTTTT
v_gene: TRBV5-5; d_gene: TRBD1; j_gene: TRBJ2-1; abundance: few; len: 18; CDR3aa: CASSLRQLGQISYNEQFF; CDR3nt: TGTGCCAGCAGCTTGAGACAACTGGGACAGATCTCCTACAATGAGCAGTTCTTC
v_gene: TRBV11-2; d_gene: -; j_gene: TRBJ2-1; abundance: -; len: 17; CDR3aa: CASSLDPGASSYNEQFF; CDR3nt: TGTGCCAGCAGCTTAGATCCAGGGGCAAGCTCCTACAATGAGCAGTTCTTC
v_gene: TRBV30; d_gene: TRBD2; j_gene: TRBJ2-1; abundance: -; len: 15; CDR3aa: CAWSTLAGVGNEQFF; CDR3nt: TGTGCCTGGAGTACTCTAGCGGGAGTGGGCAATGAGCAGTTCTTC
v_gene: TRBV19; d_gene: -; j_gene: TRBJ1-6; abundance: -; len: 16; CDR3aa: CASSPPGDSYNSPLHF; CDR3nt: TGTGCCAGTAGTCCTCCAGGGGACTCCTATAATTCACCCCTCCACTTT
v_gene: TRBV7-9; d_gene: -; j_gene: TRBJ2-4; abundance: once; len: 17; CDR3aa: CASSLDSGLVAKNIQYF; CDR3nt: TGTGCCAGCAGCTTAGATTCCGGACTCGTAGCCAAAAACATTCAGTACTTC
v_gene: TRBV12-3/TRBV12-4; d_gene: -; j_gene: TRBJ1-5; abundance: -; len: 13; CDR3aa: CASSLGEGQPQHF; CDR3nt: TGTGCCAGCAGTTTAGGGGAGGGTCAGCCCCAGCATTTT
v_gene: TRBV10-3; d_gene: TRBD1; j_gene: TRBJ2-3; abundance: -; len: 13; CDR3aa: CAISPRGLDTQYF; CDR3nt: TGTGCCATCAGTCCCAGGGGGCTCGATACGCAGTATTTT
v_gene: TRBV12-3/TRBV12-4; d_gene: TRBD2; j_gene: TRBJ2-5; abundance: -; len: 13; CDR3aa: CASRDNTGGAQYF; CDR3nt: TGTGCCAGCAGAGACAACACCGGGGGGGCCCAGTACTTC
v_gene: TRBV12-5; d_gene: TRBD2; j_gene: TRBJ2-5; abundance: -; len: 18; CDR3aa: CASGLVGVPSGQRETQYF; CDR3nt: TGTGCTAGTGGTTTGGTAGGGGTGCCTAGCGGCCAACGGGAGACCCAGTACTTC